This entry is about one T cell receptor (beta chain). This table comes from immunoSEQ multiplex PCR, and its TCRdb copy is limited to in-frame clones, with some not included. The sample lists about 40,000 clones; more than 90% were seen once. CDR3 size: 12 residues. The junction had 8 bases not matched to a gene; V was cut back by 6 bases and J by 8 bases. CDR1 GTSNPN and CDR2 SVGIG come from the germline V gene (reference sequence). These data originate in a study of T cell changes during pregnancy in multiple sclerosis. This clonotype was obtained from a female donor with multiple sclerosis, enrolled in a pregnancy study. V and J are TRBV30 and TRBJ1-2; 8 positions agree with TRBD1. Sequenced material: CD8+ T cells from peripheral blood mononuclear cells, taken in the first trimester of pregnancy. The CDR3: CACYRGIWGYTF. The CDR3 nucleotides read TGTGCCTGTTACAGGGGGATATGGGGCTACACCTTC.